The rows below give T cell receptor beta chains drawn from one sample of a study of molecular identifiers for immune sequencing clone quantification. TCRdb itself ran the PCR reads through MiXCR, one entry per CDR3 protein. The sample has fewer than 350,000 distinct CDR3 sequences; roughly a quarter are singletons. Sequenced material: naive CD8+ T cells from blood, with Jurkat cell RNA spiked in. The receptors stem from a human donor in good health. Some libraries in this study had Jurkat cell RNA spiked in. The CDR3 runs from the conserved cysteine through the conserved F or W. The D gene is left open where the match is weak. Some rows mark clone size as missing; the rest say once, few, many or name a class of expanded clone.

clone_size: -
v_call: TRBV7-9
d_call: TRBD2
j_call: TRBJ2-3
cdr3_aa: CASSPTSGVSTDTRYF
cdr3_nt: TGTGCCAGCAGCCCTACTAGCGGGGTCTCCACAGATACGCGGTATTTT

clone_size: -
v_call: TRBV19
d_call: -
j_call: TRBJ2-7
cdr3_aa: CASSISGAGEQYF
cdr3_nt: TGTGCCAGTAGTATATCCGGGGCGGGGGAGCAGTACTTC

clone_size: -
v_call: TRBV19
d_call: TRBD2
j_call: TRBJ2-3
cdr3_aa: CASSMTSGFTDTQYF
cdr3_nt: TGTGCCAGTAGTATGACTAGCGGTTTCACAGATACGCAGTATTTT

clone_size: once
v_call: TRBV28
d_call: -
j_call: TRBJ1-1
cdr3_aa: CASSLVMNTDAFF
cdr3_nt: TGTGCCAGCAGCCTAGTTATGAACACTGATGCTTTCTTT

clone_size: -
v_call: TRBV20-1
d_call: -
j_call: TRBJ2-4
cdr3_aa: CSALLRPTQYF
cdr3_nt: TGCAGTGCTCTCCTCCGGCCCACTCAGTACTTC

clone_size: -
v_call: TRBV7-9
d_call: -
j_call: TRBJ2-5
cdr3_aa: CAGSARDNSQETQYF
cdr3_nt: TGTGCCGGCAGCGCAAGGGACAATAGCCAAGAGACCCAGTACTTC

clone_size: many
v_call: TRBV7-2
d_call: TRBD1
j_call: TRBJ2-5
cdr3_aa: CASSPVGQGLQETQYF
cdr3_nt: TGTGCCAGCAGCCCCGTAGGACAGGGGCTCCAAGAGACCCAGTACTTC

clone_size: -
v_call: TRBV27
d_call: -
j_call: TRBJ2-7
cdr3_aa: CASSLAGAHPYEQYF
cdr3_nt: TGTGCCAGCAGTTTAGCAGGGGCGCATCCTTACGAGCAGTACTTC

clone_size: many
v_call: TRBV29-1
d_call: TRBD2
j_call: TRBJ2-2
cdr3_aa: CSVANSGGENTGELFF
cdr3_nt: TGCAGCGTCGCGAATAGCGGGGGGGAGAACACCGGGGAGCTGTTTTTT

clone_size: few
v_call: TRBV27
d_call: -
j_call: TRBJ2-7
cdr3_aa: CASSLGGPTYEQYF
cdr3_nt: TGTGCCAGCAGTCTGGGGGGGCCTACCTACGAGCAGTACTTC

clone_size: many
v_call: TRBV7-8
d_call: -
j_call: TRBJ2-1
cdr3_aa: CASTDSYNEQFF
cdr3_nt: TGTGCCAGCACCGACTCCTACAATGAGCAGTTCTTC

clone_size: -
v_call: TRBV7-2
d_call: -
j_call: TRBJ2-2
cdr3_aa: CASSLGTTNPGELFF
cdr3_nt: TGTGCCAGCAGCCTAGGGACAACGAACCCCGGGGAGCTGTTTTTT

clone_size: many
v_call: TRBV28
d_call: -
j_call: TRBJ2-7
cdr3_aa: CAGQGQTGEQYF
cdr3_nt: TGTGCCGGCCAGGGGCAGACGGGGGAGCAGTACTTC

clone_size: many
v_call: TRBV7-6
d_call: TRBD2
j_call: TRBJ2-7
cdr3_aa: CASSPAGDYWEQYF
cdr3_nt: TGTGCCAGCAGCCCCGCGGGGGATTACTGGGAGCAGTACTTC

clone_size: -
v_call: TRBV7-9
d_call: -
j_call: TRBJ2-5
cdr3_aa: CASSLEASYQETQYF
cdr3_nt: TGTGCCAGCAGCTTAGAAGCGTCTTACCAAGAGACCCAGTACTTC

clone_size: -
v_call: TRBV7-8
d_call: -
j_call: TRBJ1-5
cdr3_aa: CASSLKGPAAQHF
cdr3_nt: TGTGCCAGCAGCTTAAAGGGTCCGGCAGCCCAGCATTTT

clone_size: many
v_call: TRBV18
d_call: TRBD1
j_call: TRBJ1-1
cdr3_aa: CASSPWGQMNTEAFF
cdr3_nt: TGTGCCAGCTCACCATGGGGACAGATGAACACTGAAGCTTTCTTT

clone_size: -
v_call: TRBV24-1
d_call: -
j_call: TRBJ1-5
cdr3_aa: CATSDTDSNQPQHF
cdr3_nt: TGTGCCACCAGTGACACTGATAGCAATCAGCCCCAGCATTTT

clone_size: many
v_call: TRBV7-8
d_call: TRBD1
j_call: TRBJ2-5
cdr3_aa: CASSWAGGFQETQYF
cdr3_nt: TGTGCCTCTAGTTGGGCAGGGGGCTTCCAAGAGACCCAGTACTTC

clone_size: -
v_call: TRBV12-3/TRBV12-4
d_call: -
j_call: TRBJ2-7
cdr3_aa: CASSPQGLYEQYF
cdr3_nt: TGTGCCAGCAGCCCGCAGGGGCTGTACGAGCAGTACTTC

clone_size: -
v_call: TRBV3-1
d_call: TRBD1
j_call: TRBJ2-1
cdr3_aa: CASSMGQGVNNEQLF
cdr3_nt: TGTGCCAGCAGCATGGGACAGGGGGTGAACAATGAGCAGCTCTTC

clone_size: -
v_call: TRBV20-1
d_call: -
j_call: TRBJ2-3
cdr3_aa: CSARGSEVSTDPQYF
cdr3_nt: TGCAGTGCTAGAGGTTCGGAGGTTAGCACAGATCCGCAGTATTTT

clone_size: -
v_call: TRBV5-6
d_call: -
j_call: TRBJ1-1
cdr3_aa: CASSLGLPRTEAFF
cdr3_nt: TGTGCCAGCAGCTTGGGGCTGCCGCGCACTGAAGCTTTCTTT

clone_size: -
v_call: TRBV20-1
d_call: -
j_call: TRBJ2-7
cdr3_aa: CRARDLGQGYYEQYF
cdr3_nt: TGCAGAGCTAGAGATCTGGGGCAGGGTTACTACGAGCAGTACTTC

clone_size: few
v_call: TRBV7-9
d_call: TRBD1
j_call: TRBJ1-1
cdr3_aa: CASSTADRGETEAFF
cdr3_nt: TGTGCCAGCAGCACCGCCGACAGGGGAGAGACTGAAGCTTTCTTT

clone_size: few
v_call: TRBV7-9
d_call: -
j_call: TRBJ1-5
cdr3_aa: CASSLDSFNQPQHF
cdr3_nt: TGTGCCAGCAGCTTAGATAGTTTCAATCAGCCCCAGCATTTT

clone_size: -
v_call: TRBV9
d_call: -
j_call: TRBJ1-1
cdr3_aa: CASSVVTGTEAFF
cdr3_nt: TGTGCCAGCAGCGTAGTGACGGGGACAGAAGCTTTCTTT

clone_size: few
v_call: TRBV7-9
d_call: TRBD1
j_call: TRBJ2-3
cdr3_aa: CASSPPGQERTDTQYF
cdr3_nt: TGTGCCAGCAGCCCTCCTGGACAGGAACGCACAGATACGCAGTATTTT

clone_size: few
v_call: TRBV6-1
d_call: -
j_call: TRBJ1-2
cdr3_aa: CASSTLGGANGYTF
cdr3_nt: TGTGCCAGCAGTACTTTAGGGGGGGCAAATGGCTACACCTTC